This is a list of T cell receptor beta chains from one sample in a study of T cell repertoires in cytomegalovirus infection. These receptors are not linked to any known antigen. TCRdb independently ran MiXCR on the reads; one entry per CDR3 protein. The sample shows about half a million distinct CDR3 sequences, around 35% of them seen only once. Material: cultured PBMCs, obtained from culture after CMV antigen stimulation. Every receptor here comes from a human donor in good health (CMV status not recorded). Some clones in this sample may be carry-over from other donors' samples. CDR3s include the opening cysteine and the closing phenylalanine or tryptophan. A D gene is named only where the DNA matches it firmly. Not every row has a clone size; where given, it reads once, few, many or a size class.

J gene,V gene,D gene,clone size,CDR3 DNA,CDR3 protein
TRBJ1-5,TRBV7-9,TRBD1,NA,TGTGCCAGCAGCCTGACAGGGGGCGTTGATCAGCCCCAGCATTTT,CASSLTGGVDQPQHF
TRBJ2-6,TRBV7-2,NA,many,TGTGCCAGCAGCTTATTTAGCCACTCTGGGGCCAACGTCCTGACTTTC,CASSLFSHSGANVLTF
TRBJ2-5,TRBV20-1,TRBD1,NA,TGCAGTGCTAGTCGGGGGACAGGTCAGCAGACCCAGTACTTC,CSASRGTGQQTQYF
TRBJ1-3,TRBV14,NA,NA,TGTGCCAGCAGCCAGAACAGCAACTCTGGAAACACCATATATTTT,CASSQNSNSGNTIYF
TRBJ1-5,TRBV7-2,NA,many,TGTGCCAGCAGCAAAGGGGTGGGTCAGCCCCAGCATTTT,CASSKGVGQPQHF
TRBJ1-2,TRBV28,NA,few,TGTGCCAGCAGTCCCGCCAGGAACTATGGCTACACCTTC,CASSPARNYGYTF
TRBJ1-4,TRBV7-2,NA,few,TGTGCCAGCAGCACCCTGACAGCGGGGGTGGGAAAACTGTTTTTT,CASSTLTAGVGKLFF
TRBJ2-1,TRBV19,TRBD1,NA,TGTGCCAGTAGAGACCCGGGACAGGGGACCTACAATGAGCAGTTCTTC,CASRDPGQGTYNEQFF
TRBJ1-1,TRBV5-3,NA,NA,TGTGCCAGCAGCCCGAGGACAGTTGGGACTAACACTGAAGCTTTCTTT,CASSPRTVGTNTEAFF
TRBJ2-2,TRBV11-3,NA,NA,TGTGCCAGCAGCTTACCCTTTGTTGGAGCTGACACCGGGGAGCTGTTTTTT,CASSLPFVGADTGELFF
TRBJ2-1,TRBV7-2,TRBD2,few,TGTGCCAGCAGCTTAGATAGCGGGAGTAGGTACAATGAGCAGTTCTTC,CASSLDSGSRYNEQFF
TRBJ1-5,TRBV28,NA,NA,TGTGCCAGCAGAACCCACGAATATAGCAATCAGCCCCAGCATTTT,CASRTHEYSNQPQHF
TRBJ1-3,TRBV19,NA,NA,TGTGCCAGTAGTAAGCCTACCCGACAGTACTCTGGAAACACCATATATTTT,CASSKPTRQYSGNTIYF
TRBJ1-4,TRBV28,NA,NA,TGTGCCAGCAGCTTAATTGATCCGAATGAAAAACTGTTTTTT,CASSLIDPNEKLFF
TRBJ1-1,TRBV6-5,NA,NA,TGTGCCAGCAGTTACCCCGGGTGGACTGAAGCTTTCTTT,CASSYPGWTEAFF
TRBJ2-1,TRBV5-1,TRBD2,NA,TGCGCCAGCAGCTTGGATATAGCGGGAGGGCCTTCGGCGCAGTTCTTC,CASSLDIAGGPSAQFF
TRBJ1-3,TRBV11-2,NA,NA,TGTGCCAGCAGCTTAGCGGCCGCCAACTCTGGAAACACCATATATTTT,CASSLAAANSGNTIYF
TRBJ2-3,TRBV7-3,TRBD2,few,TGTGCCAGCAGCCCCATAGCGGGAAGAGGGCAGGATACGCAGTATTTT,CASSPIAGRGQDTQYF
TRBJ2-7,TRBV5-1,NA,NA,TGCGCCAGCAGCTTGGCCGGGACGGACTCCTACGAGCAGTACTTC,CASSLAGTDSYEQYF
TRBJ2-5,TRBV6-1,NA,NA,TGTGCCAGCAGACCGGGAGAAATTTGGGGGACCCAGTACTTC,CASRPGEIWGTQYF
TRBJ1-3,TRBV6-1,NA,few,TGTGCCATCCCCGAGCCGGCTGGAAACACCATATATTTT,CAIPEPAGNTIYF
TRBJ2-7,TRBV20-1,NA,NA,TGCAGTGCTCACCTCTGGGGAGGAGATGCCGAGCAGTACTTC,CSAHLWGGDAEQYF
TRBJ2-3,TRBV6-8,NA,NA,TGTGCCAGCAGTTACGACGGCGGGAGCACAGATACGCAGTATTTT,CASSYDGGSTDTQYF
TRBJ1-6,TRBV7-9,NA,NA,TGTGCCAGCAGCTTCGACGATATGGACACGGTGAGGACACCCCTCCACTTT,CASSFDDMDTVRTPLHF
TRBJ1-1,TRBV18,NA,NA,TGTGCCAGCTCACCCACCAGGGCAGGCCGAAATGAAGCTTTCTTT,CASSPTRAGRNEAFF
TRBJ2-5,TRBV7-2,TRBD2,NA,TGTGCCAGCAGCCCCGAGGGACTAGCGGCAGAGACCCAGTACTTC,CASSPEGLAAETQYF
TRBJ2-5,TRBV15,NA,NA,TGTGCCACCAGCAGAGATTGGTTGGAGACCCAGTACTTC,CATSRDWLETQYF
TRBJ2-5,TRBV7-3,NA,NA,TGTGCCAGCAGCTTGATAGACAGCCAAGAGACCCAGTACTTC,CASSLIDSQETQYF
TRBJ1-2,TRBV6-2/TRBV6-3,NA,once,TGTGCCAGTTACCAAGACTATGGCTACACCTTC,CASYQDYGYTF
TRBJ1-1,TRBV7-2,TRBD1,many,TGTGCCAGCAGCTTAGACGCGGACAGGGCCACTGAAGCTTTCTTT,CASSLDADRATEAFF